This T cell receptor (beta chain) is from a study of cytomegalovirus exposure and HLA in healthy donors. Study results and limitations: A highly shared variant cluster was judged a likely technical artifact.

The J segment lost 2 bases and the V segment lost 5 bases, leaving 6 bases of the junction unmatched. The germline CDR1 and CDR2 sequences are SGHNT and YENEEA. This CDR3 spans 15 amino acids. The study ran its PCR with 60 Vbeta and 13 Jbeta primers. Measured with immunoSEQ multiplex PCR; TCRdb has only the in-frame clones, and not every one. This sample has 80,000 to 95,000 clones, with approximately 71% found just once. A word on this clone: Antigen: not known.

The origin of this receptor is a woman under 30 in good health and CMV-seropositive. This rearrangement joins TRBV11-3 to TRBJ2-3, with 8 bases aligning to TRBD2. The sequenced sample consisted of PBMCs. In DNA, the CDR3 is TGTGCCAGCAGCGCCGGGGGGGGAAACACAGATACGCAGTATTTT. Protein product: CASSAGGGNTDTQYF.